This T cell receptor (beta chain) was obtained from a study of CXCR3-negative and CXCR3-positive naive CD8 T cells. Study-level findings and limits: The study found more hydrophobic TRB CDR3s in CXCR3-positive naive cells than in CXCR3-negative naive cells. For memory CD8+ cells diversity was much lower, but both naive subsets had comparably high diversity.

Comment on this clonotype: No antigen is known for it.

From germline, CDR1 is SGHDT and CDR2 YYEEEE. This CDR3 has 14 amino acids. UMI-tagged TRB cDNA libraries were built via 5' RACE. Each CDR3 protein gets one entry in TCRdb, which reprocessed the 5' RACE reads and gives no DNA. Its listing shows some 140,000 distinct CDR3 sequences. The chain carries TRBV5-6 and TRBJ1-5; TCRdb gives TRBD1 as the D gene, but with no DNA this cannot be confirmed. The specimen sequenced was naive CXCR3+ CD8+ T cells from blood. Regarding subset: CD45RO-CCR7+CD27+CD95- naive CD8+ T cells expressing CXCR3 (TNR3+). This receptor was taken from a human donor in good health. Some clones in this sample may be carry-over from other donors' samples. CDR3 protein: CASSLGVGGQPQHF.